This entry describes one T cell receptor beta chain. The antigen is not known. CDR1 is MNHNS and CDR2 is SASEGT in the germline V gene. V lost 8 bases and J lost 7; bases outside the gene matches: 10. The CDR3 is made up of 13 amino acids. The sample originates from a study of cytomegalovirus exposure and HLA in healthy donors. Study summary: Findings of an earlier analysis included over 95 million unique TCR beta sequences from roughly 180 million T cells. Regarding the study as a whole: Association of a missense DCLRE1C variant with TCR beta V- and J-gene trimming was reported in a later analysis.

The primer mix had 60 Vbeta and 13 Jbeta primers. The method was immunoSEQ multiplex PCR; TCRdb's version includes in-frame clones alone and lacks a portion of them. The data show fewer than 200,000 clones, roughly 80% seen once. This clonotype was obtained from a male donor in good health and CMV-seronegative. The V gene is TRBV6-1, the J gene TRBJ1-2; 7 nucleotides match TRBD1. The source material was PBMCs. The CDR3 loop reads CASVLQGLSGYTF. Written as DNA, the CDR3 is TGTGCCAGCGTACTACAGGGGCTCAGTGGCTACACCTTC.